This paragraph reports one TCR beta chain. This clone has only one observation. Its antigen target is currently unknown. No base qualities exist here, and no much larger clone lies one base off it. V and J are trimmed by 4 bases and 2 bases, and the gene matches miss 10 bases of the junction. CDR1 SGHNT and CDR2 YYREEE are derived from the germline V gene (reference sequence). Measured from the cysteine to the phenylalanine, the CDR3 is 16 residues long. This entry keeps only the CDR3 DNA: 48 bases, framed from base 1. TCRbeta CDR3 regions were amplified from genomic DNA by means of the immunoSEQ Assay, a bias-controlled multiplex PCR. Turning to the authors' computational methods: The number of nucleated cells in each sample was estimated from the amplification of reference gene primers within the assay. To quantify the absolute abundance of each unique TCRbeta CDR3 rearrangement, sequence reads were collapsed and filtered. For each sample, productive Simpson clonality was calculated as the square root of Simpson's diversity index over productive rearrangements. TCRdb stores this immuneACCESS table with in-frame sequences only. Part of the clones is absent; in the studies checked, under half of the shortfall reflects unresolved V genes, and no reason is known for the rest. V and J calls and clone size are those listed in that table; D and trimming were worked out from the DNA. Counted in this sample were about 120,000 clones; 90% of them appeared once. Approximately 3.7% of the sample is in the top ten clones.

Whole blood was collected in K2EDTA tubes by collaborating institutions according to the institutions' own protocols. For TCRbeta analysis, collaborators shipped samples in one of three forms: frozen whole blood, isolated PBMCs, or DNA extracted from either of those sample types. The data were taken from a study of blood T cell repertoires in COVID-19 (dated by TCRdb to 2018 to 2021). Background on the whole study: Collaborator samples came from the United States, Italy and Spain and covered acute and convalescent phases of COVID-19. Where available, HLA class I and class II types were obtained from metadata supplied by the sample provider rather than from assay-based typing. The samples were drawn from two sources: the first 160 participants of the ongoing ImmuneRACE study, and 1,254 subjects contributed by 6 global collaborators. Nearly every sample came with metadata listing a de-identified subject ID, COVID-19 status, age in years and sex. Deeply sampled blood TCRbeta repertoires from subjects exposed to, actively infected with, or recovered from COVID-19 were included in the dataset. The repertoires were made available in a free public database intended to serve as a resource for research on the immune response to SARS-CoV-2. The material from the prospective study consisted of cDNA or gDNA derived from T cells, B-cell-depleted T cells, or PBMCs. Overall study results and their limits: How much clinical and demographic metadata was included differed by source and by participant, and the metadata was provided uncurated.

The rearranged segments are TRBV5-4 and TRBJ2-7, with TRBD2 identical over 9 junction bases. This receptor was taken from a man aged 50 to 60 with active COVID-19. Sequenced sample: peripheral blood. The encoded CDR3 is CASSQGLAGTTYEQYF. The nucleotides are TGTGCCAGCAGCCAGGGACTAGCTGGGACTACCTACGAGCAGTACTTC.